This TCR beta chain was identified during a study of radiotherapy plus CTLA-4 blockade in lung cancer. Study-level background: Across the patients, objective responses occurred in 18%, and disease control in 31%. Study findings and constraints: Response, reportedly, was best predicted by interferon-beta along with early blood T cell clone dynamics. An expansion of tumor-derived TCR clones occurred in blood after radiotherapy plus ipilimumab.

This clone was counted a few times. No antigen is known for it. This CDR3 spans 14 amino acids. V lost 3 bases and J lost 7; bases outside the gene matches: 8. Per the germline V gene, CDR1 is SGHNT and CDR2 is YYREEE (reference sequence). Measured with immunoSEQ multiplex PCR; TCRdb has only the in-frame clones, and not every one. The sample shows 75,000 to 100,000 clones, 75% to 85% of them seen only once. The source was peripheral blood, collected from a patient treated with radiotherapy plus ipilimumab. This receptor was taken from a human donor with non-small cell lung cancer who had a partial response to radiotherapy plus ipilimumab. The chain has TRBV5-4 and TRBJ1-2; TRBD1 matches 8 bases. CDR3 in DNA: TGTGCCAGCAGCTCCCTGGACAGGGATGGTGGCTACACCTTC. Its protein product is CASSSLDRDGGYTF.